This entry describes one T cell receptor (beta chain). Its specificity is not known. Assay used: immunoSEQ multiplex PCR; TCRdb lists only in-frame clones, some missing. The sample carries 60,000 to 75,000 clones, around 92% recorded once. This specimen belongs to a study of OX40 agonist ivuxolimab in advanced cancers. Whole-study findings and limits: The study observed clonal expansion of CD4+ and CD8+ blood T cells by week 6 at 0.1 to 3.0 mg/kg. Low normalized clonal expansion also occurred in some nonresponding patients. CD4+ T cells averaged fewer expanded clones than CD8+ T cells.

Sample: CD4+ or CD8+ T cells sorted from blood, taken in a trial of the OX40 agonist ivuxolimab. The source is an adult with an advanced solid tumor such as melanoma, head and neck, liver or kidney cancer.

The CDR3 region is CASSIDRLAGTYEQYF. The CDR3 DNA is TGTGCCAGTAGTATAGATCGACTAGCGGGGACCTACGAGCAGTACTTC. The chain couples TRBV19 to TRBJ2-7, with TRBD2 matching 11 bases. The CDR3 is 16 residues long. V lost 0 bases, J lost 2 bases, and 3 bases stayed unmatched. CDR1 is LNHDA, CDR2 SQIVND, per germline (reference sequence).